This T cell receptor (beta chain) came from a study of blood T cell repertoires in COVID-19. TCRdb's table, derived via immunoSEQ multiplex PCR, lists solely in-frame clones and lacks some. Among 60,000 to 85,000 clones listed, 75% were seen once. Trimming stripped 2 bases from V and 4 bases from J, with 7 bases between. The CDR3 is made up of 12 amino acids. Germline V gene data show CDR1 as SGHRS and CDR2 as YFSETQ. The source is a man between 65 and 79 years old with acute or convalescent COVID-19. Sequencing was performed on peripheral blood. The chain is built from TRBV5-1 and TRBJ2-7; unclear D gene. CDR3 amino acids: CASSLYGYEQYF. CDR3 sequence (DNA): TGCGCCAGCAGCTTATACGGTTACGAGCAGTACTTC.